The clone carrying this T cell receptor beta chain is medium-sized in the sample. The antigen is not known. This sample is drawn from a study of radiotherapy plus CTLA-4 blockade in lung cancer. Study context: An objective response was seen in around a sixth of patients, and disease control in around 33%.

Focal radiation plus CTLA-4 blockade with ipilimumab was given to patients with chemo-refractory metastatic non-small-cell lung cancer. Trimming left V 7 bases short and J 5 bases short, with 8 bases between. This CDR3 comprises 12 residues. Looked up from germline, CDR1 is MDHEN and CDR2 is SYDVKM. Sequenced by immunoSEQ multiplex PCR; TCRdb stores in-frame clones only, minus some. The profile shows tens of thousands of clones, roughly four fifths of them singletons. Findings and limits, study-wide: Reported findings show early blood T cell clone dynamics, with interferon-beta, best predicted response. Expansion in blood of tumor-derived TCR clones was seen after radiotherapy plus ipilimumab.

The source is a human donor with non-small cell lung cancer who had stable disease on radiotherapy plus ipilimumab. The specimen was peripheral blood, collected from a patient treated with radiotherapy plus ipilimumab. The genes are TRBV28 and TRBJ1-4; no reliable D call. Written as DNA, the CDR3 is TGTGCCAGCAAACTAAACAATGAAAAACTGTTTTTT. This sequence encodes CASKLNNEKLFF.